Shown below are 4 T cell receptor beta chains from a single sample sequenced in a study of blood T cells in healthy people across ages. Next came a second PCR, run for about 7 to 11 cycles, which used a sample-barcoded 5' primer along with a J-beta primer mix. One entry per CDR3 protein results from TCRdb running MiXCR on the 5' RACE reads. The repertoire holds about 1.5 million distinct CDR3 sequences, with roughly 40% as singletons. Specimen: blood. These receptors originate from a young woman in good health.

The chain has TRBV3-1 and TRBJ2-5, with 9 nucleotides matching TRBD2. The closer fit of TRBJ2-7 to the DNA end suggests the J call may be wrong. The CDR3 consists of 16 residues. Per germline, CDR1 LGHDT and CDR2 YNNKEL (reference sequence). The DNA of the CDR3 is TGTGCCAGCAGTCTTCGGCTGACTAGCGGTAGCTACGAGCAGTACTTC. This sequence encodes CASSLRLTSGSYEQYF.

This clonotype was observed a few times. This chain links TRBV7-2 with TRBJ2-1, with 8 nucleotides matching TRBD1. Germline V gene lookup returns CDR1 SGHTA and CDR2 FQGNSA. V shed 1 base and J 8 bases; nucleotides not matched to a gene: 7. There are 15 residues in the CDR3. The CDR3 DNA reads TGTGCCAGCAGCTTAGAGGGGCAGGGGGCCTATGAGCAGTTCTTC. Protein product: CASSLEGQGAYEQFF.

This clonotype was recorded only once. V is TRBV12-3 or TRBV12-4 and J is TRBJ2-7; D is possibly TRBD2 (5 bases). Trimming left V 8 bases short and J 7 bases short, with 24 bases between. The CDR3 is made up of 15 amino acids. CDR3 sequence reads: CASRRGSTTYNEQYF. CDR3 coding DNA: TGTGCCAGCCGCCGAGGGTCAACCACCTACAATGAGCAGTACTTC.

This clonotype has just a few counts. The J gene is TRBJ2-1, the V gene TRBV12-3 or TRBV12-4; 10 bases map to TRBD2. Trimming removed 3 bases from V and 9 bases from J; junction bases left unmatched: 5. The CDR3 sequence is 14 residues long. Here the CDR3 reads CASSFTSGITEQFF. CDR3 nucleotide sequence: TGTGCCAGCAGTTTCACTAGCGGGATCACTGAGCAGTTCTTC.